Described below is a single T cell receptor beta chain sequence and its context. The CDR3 has 16 amino acids. Germline loops: CDR1 MNHEY, CDR2 SVGAGI. The V end was cut by 0 bases, the J end by 0 bases, with 11 bases between. The data were obtained in a study of technical replicates of blood from a handful of donors. Clones were read by immunoSEQ multiplex PCR, and TCRdb kept only the in-frame ones, dropping some. The table has tens of thousands of clones, more than 90% seen once. The sequenced sample was T cells isolated from PBMCs. This receptor was identified in a human donor in good health. The V gene is TRBV6-5, the J gene TRBJ1-2; unclear D gene. The CDR3 DNA sequence: TGTGCCAGCAGTTACTCGGTCGGGGAGGCTAACTATGGCTACACCTTC. The encoded protein is CASSYSVGEANYGYTF.